The source of this TCR beta chain is a study of T-cell memory formation after mild COVID-19. The CDR3 length is 14 residues. The J segment lost 0 bases and the V segment lost 6 bases, leaving 4 bases of the junction unmatched. To note about this clonotype: Antigen unknown.

TCRdb processed the 5' RACE reads anew with MiXCR; each CDR3 protein has one entry. In the table there are roughly 110,000 distinct CDR3 sequences, about a fifth of which are singletons. Findings of the study overall: CD4/CD8 balance held among clones contracting day 15 to 85, and later expanders leaned CD4+.

The chain uses TRBV12-3 or TRBV12-4 and TRBJ1-2, with TRBD1 matching over 7 bases. Source material: PBMCs or a T cell subset sorted from them (not recorded which). The source is a man between 18 and 35 years old who had mild COVID-19 (a few samples of this study predate the infection). Cell type and time point are not known. This CDR3 reads CASRGTDTNYGYTF. CDR3 DNA: TGTGCCAGCAGAGGGACAGATACTAACTATGGCTACACCTTC.